One sample yielded the 2 T cell receptor beta chains listed below, sequenced in a study of CD4 T cells in relation to SARS-CoV-2 and coronaviruses. Antigens of these TCRs are unknown. Sequencing was performed with immunoSEQ multiplex PCR; in TCRdb, only in-frame clones are kept and a portion is missing. The sample includes roughly 30,000 clones, more than 75% seen only once; the top ten take roughly 3.2%. Sequencing was carried out using memory CD4+ T cells from PBMCs, cultured in vitro. Source of these receptors: an adult with COVID-19.

This clone counts as medium-sized (0.01 to 0.1%). V and J are TRBV25-1 and TRBJ2-2; 9 nucleotides match TRBD2. CDR1 and CDR2 from the germline V gene are MGHDK and SYGVNS. V lost 4 bases, J lost 3 bases, and 0 bases stayed unmatched. This CDR3 is 14 amino acids long. CDR3 sequence: CASSGTSDTGELFF. CDR3 in DNA: TGTGCCAGCAGTGGGACTAGCGACACCGGGGAGCTGTTTTTT.

The J gene is TRBJ2-1, the V gene TRBV10-3; 10 bases are shared with TRBD1. Trimming took 10 bases from V and 5 from J; bases not matched to a gene: 5. The CDR3 contains 13 residues. CDR1 is ENHRY and CDR2 is SYGVKD in the germline V gene. The CDR3: CATTGGLDNEQFF. The CDR3 nucleotides are TGTGCCACGACAGGGGGCTTGGACAATGAGCAGTTCTTC.